This is a list of T cell receptor beta chains from one sample in a study of blood T cell repertoires in COVID-19. Some clones are missing from TCRdb's copy, which holds only in-frame ones; the method was immunoSEQ multiplex PCR. The sample has around 200,000 clones; roughly 85% are singletons. The material sequenced was peripheral blood. Every receptor here comes from an elderly woman with acute or convalescent COVID-19. CDR3s include the opening cysteine and the closing phenylalanine or tryptophan. A D gene is named only where the DNA matches it firmly. Part of the rows lack a size; the others show once, few, many or a class for expanded clones.

DNA: TGTGCCATCAGCAAACTAGCGGGAGTGGGAGAATACTACGAGCAGTACTTC
CDR3: CAISKLAGVGEYYEQYF
length: 17
D: TRBD2
size: once
V: TRBV10-3
J: TRBJ2-7

DNA: TGTGCCAGCAGCTTAGTAGCGGGAGGTACCGGGGAGCTGTTTTTT
CDR3: CASSLVAGGTGELFF
length: 15
D: TRBD2
size: NA
V: TRBV7-2
J: TRBJ2-2

DNA: TGCGCCAGCAGACCGGACTATGCTCCCTACGAGCAGTACTTC
CDR3: CASRPDYAPYEQYF
length: 14
D: NA
size: NA
V: TRBV5-1
J: TRBJ2-7

DNA: TGTGCCAGCAGCCAATTCTGGGACAGATCTAATGAAAAACTGTTTTTT
CDR3: CASSQFWDRSNEKLFF
length: 16
D: TRBD1
size: once
V: TRBV16
J: TRBJ1-4

DNA: TGCGCCAGCAGCAAGGACAGGGGCCCCTACGAGCAGTACTTC
CDR3: CASSKDRGPYEQYF
length: 14
D: TRBD1
size: NA
V: TRBV5-1
J: TRBJ2-7

DNA: TGTGCCAGCAGTAGAGACAGAGTCTCTGGGGCCAACGTCCTGACTTTC
CDR3: CASSRDRVSGANVLTF
length: 16
D: NA
size: NA
V: TRBV7-9
J: TRBJ2-6

DNA: TGTGCCAGCAGCGTATTGGCAGGGAGGACCGGGGAGCTGTTTTTT
CDR3: CASSVLAGRTGELFF
length: 15
D: NA
size: NA
V: TRBV9
J: TRBJ2-2

DNA: TGTGCCAGCAGCTTAGCGGCAGGGGCTGGAAACACCATATATTTT
CDR3: CASSLAAGAGNTIYF
length: 15
D: NA
size: NA
V: TRBV7-2
J: TRBJ1-3

DNA: TGTGCCAGCAGCGTAGGACAGCCCGGGACAGGGCAGTACTTC
CDR3: CASSVGQPGTGQYF
length: 14
D: TRBD1
size: once
V: TRBV9
J: TRBJ2-7

DNA: TGCGCCAGCAGCTCGACAGGTGGGAACACTGAAGCTTTCTTT
CDR3: CASSSTGGNTEAFF
length: 14
D: NA
size: NA
V: TRBV5-1
J: TRBJ1-1

DNA: TGTGCCAGCTCTCACGTTTGGATGGCGGGAGGGATGGATGAGCAGTTCTTC
CDR3: CASSHVWMAGGMDEQFF
length: 17
D: TRBD2
size: NA
V: TRBV18
J: TRBJ2-1

DNA: TGTGCCAGCAGTTTCGGGGGGTATCGCTCTGGGGCCAACGTCCTGACTTTC
CDR3: CASSFGGYRSGANVLTF
length: 17
D: TRBD2
size: NA
V: TRBV28
J: TRBJ2-6

DNA: TGTGCCTGGAGTGTAGGGACAGGATACTTCTCTGGGGCCAACGTCCTGACTTTC
CDR3: CAWSVGTGYFSGANVLTF
length: 18
D: TRBD1
size: NA
V: TRBV30
J: TRBJ2-6

DNA: TGTGCCAGCAGCCAAGTGCGGCCTTCCCACAATGAGCAGTTCTTC
CDR3: CASSQVRPSHNEQFF
length: 15
D: NA
size: NA
V: TRBV3-1/TRBV3-2
J: TRBJ2-1

DNA: TGTGCCAGTAGTTTTCCGGGACAGGGGACTAATGAAAAACTGTTTTTT
CDR3: CASSFPGQGTNEKLFF
length: 16
D: TRBD1
size: NA
V: TRBV19
J: TRBJ1-4

DNA: TGTGCCAGCAGCTTACAGGACGGGATAGGGGAGCAGTTCTTC
CDR3: CASSLQDGIGEQFF
length: 14
D: NA
size: NA
V: TRBV11-3
J: TRBJ2-1

DNA: TGCAGCGCCAACAGGGGTGGCTATGAGCAGTTCTTC
CDR3: CSANRGGYEQFF
length: 12
D: TRBD1
size: NA
V: TRBV29-1
J: TRBJ2-1

DNA: TGTGCCAGCAGCTTAGGGAGGACTGCCTACGAGCAGTACTTC
CDR3: CASSLGRTAYEQYF
length: 14
D: NA
size: few
V: TRBV5-5
J: TRBJ2-7

DNA: TGTACCTCCGGGGTGGGAAACACCATATATTTT
CDR3: CTSGVGNTIYF
length: 11
D: NA
size: NA
V: TRBV10-3
J: TRBJ1-3

DNA: TGTGCCAGCACGGGGGCTAGCGGAAGCACAGATACGCAGTATTTT
CDR3: CASTGASGSTDTQYF
length: 15
D: NA
size: NA
V: TRBV28
J: TRBJ2-3

DNA: TGTGCCAGCAGCCGTACTAGCGGAGGTGGAACCTACGAGCAGTACTTC
CDR3: CASSRTSGGGTYEQYF
length: 16
D: TRBD2
size: NA
V: TRBV11-2
J: TRBJ2-7

DNA: TGTGCCAGCAGTCCTTGGGGACAGGGCACCTACGAGCAGTACTTC
CDR3: CASSPWGQGTYEQYF
length: 15
D: TRBD1
size: NA
V: TRBV6-5
J: TRBJ2-7

DNA: TGTGCCAGCAGTTCCTACACAGATACGCAGTATTTT
CDR3: CASSSYTDTQYF
length: 12
D: NA
size: NA
V: TRBV12-3/TRBV12-4
J: TRBJ2-3

DNA: TGTGCCTGGACTTACGGGACAGGATCGACTTTCTTT
CDR3: CAWTYGTGSTFF
length: 12
D: TRBD1
size: once
V: TRBV30
J: TRBJ1-1

DNA: TGTGCCAGCAGCGACAGGGGAAAAGGAAACGAGCAGTACTTC
CDR3: CASSDRGKGNEQYF
length: 14
D: TRBD1
size: NA
V: TRBV11-2
J: TRBJ2-7

DNA: TGTGCCAGCTCACCACCGTCCCTAGCGGGAGACCATGAGCAGTTCTTC
CDR3: CASSPPSLAGDHEQFF
length: 16
D: TRBD2
size: NA
V: TRBV18
J: TRBJ2-1

DNA: TGTGCCAGCTCACCAACCTCGGGGAACACTGAAGCTTTCTTT
CDR3: CASSPTSGNTEAFF
length: 14
D: NA
size: NA
V: TRBV18
J: TRBJ1-1

DNA: TGTGCCAGCAGCTTATTTGGGGGGACCTCTTACAATGAGCAGTTCTTC
CDR3: CASSLFGGTSYNEQFF
length: 16
D: NA
size: once
V: TRBV7-2
J: TRBJ2-1

DNA: TGTGCCAGTTCCCGGACAGTGAACACTGAAGCTTTCTTT
CDR3: CASSRTVNTEAFF
length: 13
D: NA
size: NA
V: TRBV6-5
J: TRBJ1-1

DNA: TGTGCCAGTAGACTACAGGGGGCCAACACTGAAGCTTTCTTT
CDR3: CASRLQGANTEAFF
length: 14
D: TRBD1
size: few
V: TRBV19
J: TRBJ1-1

DNA: TGTGCCAGTAGTATCCTCGGGGGGACGCCTGGAGAGCAGTACTTC
CDR3: CASSILGGTPGEQYF
length: 15
D: TRBD2
size: NA
V: TRBV19
J: TRBJ2-7

DNA: TGCAGCGGAAGGGGTATCATGAACACTGAAGCTTTCTTT
CDR3: CSGRGIMNTEAFF
length: 13
D: NA
size: NA
V: TRBV29-1
J: TRBJ1-1

DNA: TGCGCCAGCAGCTTGTCTGGGGCCGACTTTGACTATGGCTACACCTTC
CDR3: CASSLSGADFDYGYTF
length: 16
D: NA
size: few
V: TRBV5-1
J: TRBJ1-2

DNA: TGTGCCAGCAGTTATAGAGGCCGTGGCTACACCTTC
CDR3: CASSYRGRGYTF
length: 12
D: NA
size: NA
V: TRBV6-5
J: TRBJ1-2

DNA: TGTGCCAGCAGTCACCGCTACACTAAAGCTTTCTTT
CDR3: CASSHRYTKAFF
length: 12
D: NA
size: NA
V: TRBV28
J: TRBJ1-1

DNA: TGTGCCAGCAGGTGGACAGGGGCTTTTAATGAAAAACTGTTTTTT
CDR3: CASRWTGAFNEKLFF
length: 15
D: TRBD1
size: NA
V: TRBV6-6
J: TRBJ1-4

DNA: TGCGCCAGCAGCCAAGATACAGGGACAGGGGGTTACGAGCAGTACTTC
CDR3: CASSQDTGTGGYEQYF
length: 16
D: TRBD1
size: few
V: TRBV4-3
J: TRBJ2-7

DNA: TGTGCCAGTAGTCCAACGGGACTAGCGGGAGGGCCGAATGAGCAGTTCTTC
CDR3: CASSPTGLAGGPNEQFF
length: 17
D: TRBD2
size: NA
V: TRBV19
J: TRBJ2-1

DNA: TGTGCCACCAGTGTAACGGCTAGCGGGAGGGCCCGGGAGCAGTTCTTC
CDR3: CATSVTASGRAREQFF
length: 16
D: TRBD2
size: NA
V: TRBV24-1
J: TRBJ2-1

DNA: TGCGCCAGCAGCCCCGTTAGGGGCCATGATGGCTACACCTTC
CDR3: CASSPVRGHDGYTF
length: 14
D: NA
size: NA
V: TRBV5-1
J: TRBJ1-2

DNA: TGTGCCAGCAGCTCCCCGTGGGGCCTGATGAAGACCCAGTACTTC
CDR3: CASSSPWGLMKTQYF
length: 15
D: NA
size: NA
V: TRBV6-5
J: TRBJ2-5

DNA: TGTGCCAGCATTTTGCGGGAGGTCACAGATACGCAGTATTTT
CDR3: CASILREVTDTQYF
length: 14
D: TRBD2
size: NA
V: TRBV2
J: TRBJ2-3

DNA: TGCAGCGTTCGGACAGGAGGCCCTGGAGAGCAGTACTTC
CDR3: CSVRTGGPGEQYF
length: 13
D: TRBD1
size: NA
V: TRBV29-1
J: TRBJ2-7

DNA: TGTGCCAGCAGTTACTCTTTGACGGGCCCGGGATATAATTCACCCCTCCACTTT
CDR3: CASSYSLTGPGYNSPLHF
length: 18
D: NA
size: NA
V: TRBV6-2/TRBV6-3
J: TRBJ1-6

DNA: TGTGCCAGCAGATCGAGACAGGGCTACACCTTC
CDR3: CASRSRQGYTF
length: 11
D: NA
size: NA
V: TRBV28
J: TRBJ1-2

DNA: TGTGCCAGCAGCGAAGAGTTTATCTTCATACAGAATTCACCCCTCCACTTT
CDR3: CASSEEFIFIQNSPLHF
length: 17
D: NA
size: NA
V: TRBV9
J: TRBJ1-6

DNA: TGTGCCAGCAGCCTGTCGGTGAACACTGAAGCTTTCTTT
CDR3: CASSLSVNTEAFF
length: 13
D: NA
size: NA
V: TRBV7-2
J: TRBJ1-1

DNA: TGTGCCAGCAGCCAAGAGTCGACTAGCGGGAGGGATGAGCAGTTCTTC
CDR3: CASSQESTSGRDEQFF
length: 16
D: TRBD2
size: NA
V: TRBV3-1/TRBV3-2
J: TRBJ2-1

DNA: TGTGCCAGCTCACCATCCAGGGACACTGAAGCTTTCTTT
CDR3: CASSPSRDTEAFF
length: 13
D: NA
size: NA
V: TRBV18
J: TRBJ1-1

DNA: TGTGCCAGTAGTAGAAAGAAGGGGTTGGGCACTGAAGCTTTCTTT
CDR3: CASSRKKGLGTEAFF
length: 15
D: NA
size: few
V: TRBV19
J: TRBJ1-1

DNA: TGTGCCAGCAGGTCATGGGGGGCCTACGAGCAGTACTTC
CDR3: CASRSWGAYEQYF
length: 13
D: NA
size: NA
V: TRBV6-5
J: TRBJ2-7

DNA: TGTGCCAGCAGCTTAGTGACAGGGTCGACTTCACCCCTCCACTTT
CDR3: CASSLVTGSTSPLHF
length: 15
D: TRBD1
size: NA
V: TRBV7-9
J: TRBJ1-6

DNA: TGTGCCAGCAGCTTAGAGTACAGGGATACGGGAGAGCAGTACTTC
CDR3: CASSLEYRDTGEQYF
length: 15
D: NA
size: NA
V: TRBV7-2
J: TRBJ2-7

DNA: TGCGCCAGCAGCGAAACTAGCGGGAGCTACGAGCAGTACTTC
CDR3: CASSETSGSYEQYF
length: 14
D: TRBD2
size: NA
V: TRBV5-1
J: TRBJ2-7

DNA: TGTGCCAGTAGTATAGGCAGGTCGCAACCTTTTTACGAGCAGTACTTC
CDR3: CASSIGRSQPFYEQYF
length: 16
D: NA
size: NA
V: TRBV19
J: TRBJ2-7

DNA: TGTGCCAGCACCCTAGAGAGGAACGGGGAGCTGTTTTTT
CDR3: CASTLERNGELFF
length: 13
D: NA
size: NA
V: TRBV6-5
J: TRBJ2-2